Sequencing of this T cell receptor (beta chain) was carried out in a study of T-cell reconstitution after alpha-beta-depleted transplantation in children. Trimming removed 3 bases from V and 5 bases from J, with 13 bases in between. The CDR3 extends over 15 amino acids. Germline CDR1 reads SEHNR; CDR2 reads FQNEAQ (reference sequence). Molecular barcoding with unique molecular identifiers was used for the TCRbeta library. MiXCR, run by TCRdb on the PCR reads, gives a single entry per CDR3 protein. The repertoire consists of tens of thousands of distinct CDR3 sequences, with around 4.7% occurring once and the leading ten covering over 15%. This clonotype was detected ten times or more.

The material was PBMCs, mostly from graft donor cells, obtained 180 days after TCRalphabeta/CD19-depleted stem cell transplant. The sequence derives from a boy in the first two years of life who had a stem cell transplant for acute myeloid leukemia, so the T cells may come from the graft donor. The chain joins TRBV7-9 to TRBJ1-4; D remains ambiguous. The CDR3 DNA reads TGTGCCAGCAGCTTCGGACGGGCACCGAATGAAAAACTGTTTTTT. Protein: CASSFGRAPNEKLFF.